What follows are 8 T cell receptor beta chains derived from one specimen sequenced in a study of blood T cell repertoires in COVID-19. Sequenced by immunoSEQ multiplex PCR; TCRdb stores in-frame clones only, minus some. The sample lists 250,000 to 400,000 clones, more than 70% occurring once. Sample: peripheral blood. These receptors all stem from a woman between 25 and 40 years old with COVID-19, enrolled during active disease.

This clone was seen a few times. The gene calls are TRBV15 and TRBJ1-4; TRBD1 matches at 8 bases. There are 15 residues in the CDR3. The V gene end was trimmed by 5 bases and the J gene end by 3 bases; junction bases not matched to a gene: 5. Germline CDR1 reads LNHNV; CDR2 reads YYDKDF (reference sequence). The CDR3 DNA reads TGTGCCACCAGCCGCTACAGGGGGTCTAATGAAAAACTGTTTTTT. Its translation is CATSRYRGSNEKLFF.

This rearrangement joins TRBV19 to TRBJ1-4; 11 nucleotides agree with TRBD1. V dropped 7 bases and J dropped 6; count of bases not matched to a gene: 4. Germline lookup yields CDR1 LNHDA and CDR2 SQIVND (reference sequence). The CDR3 spans 14 residues. The CDR3 sequence is CASNTGQGDEKLFF. Written as DNA, the CDR3 is TGTGCCAGTAACACGGGACAGGGGGATGAAAAACTGTTTTTT.

This sequence joins TRBV3-1 (or the pseudogene TRBV3-2) and TRBJ1-5, with D possibly being TRBD1 (5 bases). This CDR3 contains 15 residues. V lost 2 bases to trimming and J lost 1 base, with 9 bases between them. CDR1 is LGHDT, CDR2 YNNKEL, per germline (reference sequence). CDR3 sequence (DNA): TGTGCCAGCAGCCAAAGCGGGACGAGCAATCAGCCCCAGCATTTT. Protein: CASSQSGTSNQPQHF.

The CDR3 region has the DNA TGTGCCAGTAGTATAGATGGGCAGGGGCATTACGAGCAGTACTTC. Amino acid sequence: CASSIDGQGHYEQYF. The chain carries TRBV19 and TRBJ2-7, with a weak D call TRBD1 (6 bases). Between the trimmed V and J ends, which lost 0 bases and 4 bases, there was a span of 13 bases. CDR3 length: 15 residues. CDR1 LNHDA and CDR2 SQIVND come from the germline V gene (reference sequence).

The chain has TRBV6-2 or TRBV6-3 and TRBJ1-5; 10 bases agree with TRBD1. From germline, CDR1 is MNHEY and CDR2 SVGEGT. Losses at the gene ends were 3 bases for V and 3 bases for J; bases not matched to a gene: 17. This CDR3 has 20 amino acids. CDR3 protein: CASSYTLAGQGPPFNQPQHF. The DNA for the CDR3 is TGTGCCAGCAGTTATACCCTGGCGGGACAGGGGCCCCCATTCAATCAGCCCCAGCATTTT.

The rearrangement uses TRBV6-6 and TRBJ2-7; 7 bases fit TRBD1. This CDR3 region has 14 residues. Germline values: CDR1 MNHNY, CDR2 SVGAGI (reference sequence). Trimming at V came to 5 bases and at J to 3 bases, leaving 7 bases not matched to a gene. For the CDR3, the DNA is TGTGCCAGCAGTCCCTACCGGGACAGCTACGAGCAGTACGTC. It translates to CASSPYRDSYEQYV.

The CDR3: CASSQGTGNYEQYF. The CDR3 nucleotides read TGTGCCAGCAGCCAAGGGACAGGGAACTACGAGCAGTACTTC. The chain recombines TRBV4-2 with TRBJ2-7; 8 bases are a match to TRBD1. Germline V gene data show CDR1 as LGHNA and CDR2 as YNFKEQ. With 1 base clipped from V and 3 bases from J, the junction kept 2 bases outside the gene matches. The CDR3 runs to 14 residues.

This clone showed up just a few times. The V call is TRBV2, the J call TRBJ2-1; D is possibly TRBD1 (5 bases). V lost 7 bases and J 7 bases, leaving 17 bases between the germline ends. The CDR3 sequence is 14 residues long. Germline V gene data show CDR1 as SNHLY and CDR2 as FYNNEI. CDR3 sequence: CASNSGYGRNEQFF. CDR3 coding DNA: TGTGCCAGCAATTCAGGGTACGGTAGGAATGAGCAGTTCTTC.